These 9 T cell receptor beta chains originate from one sample sequenced in a study of blood T cell repertoires in COVID-19. Sequencing was performed with immunoSEQ multiplex PCR; in TCRdb, only in-frame clones are kept and a portion is missing. The sample includes about 200,000 clones, over 70% seen only once; the top ten take about 8%. The sample taken for sequencing was peripheral blood. All receptors derive from an elderly woman with acute or convalescent COVID-19.

This chain links TRBV3-1 (or the pseudogene TRBV3-2) with TRBJ1-1; 8 bases align to TRBD1. Germline V gene sequence: CDR1 LGHDT, CDR2 YNNKEL (reference sequence). Trimming took 4 bases from V and 5 from J; bases not matched to a gene: 6. There are 14 residues in the CDR3. CDR3 amino acids: CASSLGQVGTEAFF. The DNA for the CDR3 is TGTGCCAGCAGCCTGGGACAGGTCGGAACTGAAGCTTTCTTT.

The V call is TRBV27, the J call TRBJ1-1; D may be TRBD1 (5 bases). This CDR3 has 13 amino acids. Trimming removed 6 bases from V and 4 bases from J, with 12 bases in between. The germline V gene has CDR1 MNHEY and CDR2 SMNVEV (reference sequence). CDR3 loop: CASRGAGSTEAFF. The CDR3 bases are TGTGCCAGCAGAGGGGCGGGAAGCACTGAAGCTTTCTTT.

J is TRBJ1-1 and V is TRBV3-1 (or the pseudogene TRBV3-2), with D hard to call. Trimming left V 5 bases short and J 10 bases short, with 14 bases between. Germline values: CDR1 LGHDT, CDR2 YNNKEL (reference sequence). This CDR3 region has 12 residues. The CDR3 region is CASSGGREAAFF. CDR3 nucleotide sequence: TGTGCCAGCAGCGGAGGGAGGGAGGCAGCTTTCTTT.

Written as DNA, the CDR3 is TGTGCCAGCAGCCCCCCGGGAAGGGCGGCTAGCGGCTCCTACGAGCAGTACTTC. This gives the protein CASSPPGRAASGSYEQYF. The chain couples TRBV5-4 to TRBJ2-7, with 7 nucleotides matching TRBD2. Germline CDR1 reads SGHNT; CDR2 reads YYREEE (reference sequence). The CDR3 is 18 residues long. The trim removed 4 bases at V and 0 bases at J, leaving 16 bases unmatched.

This clone was seen more than once but under ten times. The chain recombines TRBV19 with TRBJ1-2, with a possible D match to TRBD1 (6 bases). The germline V and J ends were trimmed by 3 bases and 7 bases, with 12 bases remaining between them. The CDR3 is 13 residues long. In germline, CDR1 is LNHDA, CDR2 SQIVND (reference sequence). The CDR3 coding sequence is TGTGCCAGTAGTATCCAGGGGCCCGTTGGCTACACCTTC. Its protein is CASSIQGPVGYTF.

This sequence joins TRBV3-1 (or the pseudogene TRBV3-2) and TRBJ2-7; weak D call: TRBD1 (5 bases). V dropped 0 bases and J dropped 5 bases, with 14 bases sitting between them. CDR1 and CDR2 from the germline V gene are LGHDT and YNNKEL (reference sequence). CDR3 length equals 15 residues. The CDR3, as DNA: TGTGCCAGCAGCCAAGAGGGCTCAGGGCACCACGAGCAGTACTTC. It specifies CASSQEGSGHHEQYF.

This chain links TRBV20-1 with TRBJ2-2, with TRBD2 as a possible D gene (6 bases). Trimming removed 3 bases from V and 5 bases from J, with 25 bases in between. There are 18 residues in the CDR3. Germline V CDR1 and CDR2: DFQATT, SNEGSKA (reference sequence). CDR3 loop: CSASLRRRGREGTGELFF. In DNA form, the CDR3 reads TGCAGTGCTAGTTTGCGGAGACGTGGGCGGGAAGGTACCGGGGAGCTGTTTTTT.

The chain uses TRBV7-6 and TRBJ2-3, with 8 bases matching TRBD2. The CDR3 extends over 18 amino acids. Losses at the gene ends were 5 bases for V and 4 bases for J; bases not matched to a gene: 17. Germline V gives CDR1 SGHVS, CDR2 FNYEAQ. Here the CDR3 reads CASSRLLSGGGVADTQYF. In DNA, the CDR3 is TGTGCCAGCAGCCGGCTGTTGAGCGGGGGAGGGGTGGCAGATACGCAGTATTTT.

The gene calls are TRBV10-3 and TRBJ1-1; no firm D call. CDR1 is ENHRY, CDR2 SYGVKD, per germline. The CDR3 spans 13 residues. V lost 10 bases to trimming and J lost 0 bases, with 12 bases between them. The CDR3 is CATSRGLNTEAFF. The CDR3 coding sequence is TGTGCCACCTCTCGAGGGTTGAACACTGAAGCTTTCTTT.